This T cell receptor beta chain originates from a study of blood T cells in healthy people across ages. In each sample, at least 7 million PBMCs were isolated. Total RNA extracted from each sample amounted to at least 5.5 micrograms. About this clonotype itself: As yet, its antigen is unknown. Compared with germline, one end of the junction differs, possibly owing to a read error.

The CDR3 extends over 15 amino acids. Germline V gene sequence: CDR1 DFQATT, CDR2 SNEGSKA (reference sequence). The authors ran a second PCR of about 6 to 11 cycles using a sample-barcoded 5' primer and a J-beta primer mix. TCRdb reprocessed the 5' RACE reads with MiXCR, giving one entry per CDR3 protein. The table lists over a million distinct CDR3 sequences, roughly 43% of them singletons, with around 4% in the top ten. Whole-study findings and limits: Higher diversity, along with more naive CD4+ cells, distinguished long-lived donors from aged donors. CMV status of donors was not determined, possibly confounding expanded clonotype changes.

The sequence was collected from a woman aged 18-29 years in good health. V and J are TRBV20-1 and TRBJ2-7; TRBD1 agrees at 7 bases. Sequences were obtained from blood. This CDR3 reads CSTRPRQGFSYEQYF. The CDR3 DNA reads as TGCAGTACTAGACCTCGACAGGGATTCTCCTACGAGCAGTACTTC.